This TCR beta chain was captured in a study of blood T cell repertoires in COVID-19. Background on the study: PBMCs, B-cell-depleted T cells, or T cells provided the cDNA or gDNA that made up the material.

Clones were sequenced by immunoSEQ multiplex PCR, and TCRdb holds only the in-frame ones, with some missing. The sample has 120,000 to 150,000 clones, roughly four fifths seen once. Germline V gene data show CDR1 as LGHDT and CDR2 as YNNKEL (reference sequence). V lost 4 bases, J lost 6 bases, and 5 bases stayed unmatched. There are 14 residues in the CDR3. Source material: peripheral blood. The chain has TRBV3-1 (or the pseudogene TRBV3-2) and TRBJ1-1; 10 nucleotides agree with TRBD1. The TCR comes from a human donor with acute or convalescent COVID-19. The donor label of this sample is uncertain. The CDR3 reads CASSLRQGAAEAFF. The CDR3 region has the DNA TGTGCCAGCAGCCTCCGACAGGGGGCCGCTGAAGCTTTCTTT.